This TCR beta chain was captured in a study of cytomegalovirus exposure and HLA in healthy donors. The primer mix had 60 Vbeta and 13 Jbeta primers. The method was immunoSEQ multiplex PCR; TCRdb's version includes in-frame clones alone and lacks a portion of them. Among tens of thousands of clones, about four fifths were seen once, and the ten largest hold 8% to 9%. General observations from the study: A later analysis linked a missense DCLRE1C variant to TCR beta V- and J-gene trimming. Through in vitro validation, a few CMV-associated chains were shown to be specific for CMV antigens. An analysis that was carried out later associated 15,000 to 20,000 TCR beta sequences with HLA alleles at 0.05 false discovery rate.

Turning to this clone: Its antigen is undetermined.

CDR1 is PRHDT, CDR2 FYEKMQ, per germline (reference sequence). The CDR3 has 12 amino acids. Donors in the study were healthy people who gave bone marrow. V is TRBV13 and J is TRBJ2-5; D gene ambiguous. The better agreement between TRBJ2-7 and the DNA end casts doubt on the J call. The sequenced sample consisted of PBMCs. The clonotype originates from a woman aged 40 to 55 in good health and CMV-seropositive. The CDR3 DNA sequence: TGTGCCAGCAGCTCCTCCCCCTACGAGCAGTACTTC. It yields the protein CASSSSPYEQYF.